The TCR beta chain under discussion was sequenced for a study of T cell repertoires in cytomegalovirus infection. Study as a whole: As its CMV epitopes, the study selected recently identified HLA-C-restricted and well-studied HLA-B-restricted targets. Based on public TCR beta signatures, there were indications of CMV infection and of a matching HLA type.

V was pared by 8 bases and J by 4 bases, with 8 bases of the junction left unmatched. The germline CDR1 and CDR2 sequences are WSHSY and SAAADI. The CDR3 has 15 amino acids. TCRdb ran MiXCR on the reads and lists one entry per CDR3 protein. The sample contains some 940,000 distinct CDR3 sequences, around 30% of which appear only once. Study-level findings and limits: CMV-specific TCR beta clonotypes restricted by HLA-C were the ones dominating the ex vivo response.

A remark on this clonotype: Antigen unknown.

The sample in question was cultured CD8+ T cells from PBMCs, obtained from culture after CMV antigen stimulation. The receptor was isolated from a human donor in good health (CMV status not recorded). Some clones in this sample may be carry-over from other donors' samples. The chain combines TRBV10-2 with TRBJ2-2; 9 nucleotides align to TRBD2. The CDR3 here is CASGRTSEPTGELFF. CDR3 nucleotides: TGCGCCAGCGGAAGGACTAGCGAGCCCACCGGGGAGCTGTTTTTT.